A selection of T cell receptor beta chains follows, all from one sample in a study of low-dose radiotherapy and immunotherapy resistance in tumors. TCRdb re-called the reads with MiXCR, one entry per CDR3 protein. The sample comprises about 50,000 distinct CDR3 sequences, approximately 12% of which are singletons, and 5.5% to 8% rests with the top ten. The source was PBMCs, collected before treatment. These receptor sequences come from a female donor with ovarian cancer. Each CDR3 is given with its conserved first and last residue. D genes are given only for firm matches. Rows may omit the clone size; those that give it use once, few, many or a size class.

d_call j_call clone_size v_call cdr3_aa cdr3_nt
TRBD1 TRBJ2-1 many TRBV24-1 CATSDPGGSSYNEQFF TGTGCCACCAGTGACCCAGGGGGAAGCTCCTACAATGAGCAGTTCTTC
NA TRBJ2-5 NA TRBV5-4 CASSFRTTYQETQYF TGTGCCAGCAGCTTCAGGACAACGTACCAAGAGACCCAGTACTTC
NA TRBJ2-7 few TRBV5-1 CASSLEVFSYEQYF TGCGCCAGCAGCTTGGAGGTCTTCTCCTACGAGCAGTACTTC
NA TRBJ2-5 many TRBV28 CASSFAGDRETQYF TGTGCCAGCAGTTTCGCAGGGGACCGGGAGACCCAGTACTTC
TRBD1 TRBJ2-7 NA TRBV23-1 CASSQSGTGIAYEQYF TGCGCCAGCAGTCAATCGGGGACAGGGATTGCCTACGAGCAGTACTTC
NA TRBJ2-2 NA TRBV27 CASSPVGRTGELFF TGTGCCAGCAGCCCGGTTGGGCGCACCGGGGAGCTGTTTTTT
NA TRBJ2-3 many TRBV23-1 CASTLSSTDTQYF TGCGCCAGCACTCTCTCTAGCACAGATACGCAGTATTTT
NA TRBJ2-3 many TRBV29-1 CSVGNPVGDTQYF TGCAGCGTTGGAAACCCAGTGGGAGATACGCAGTATTTT
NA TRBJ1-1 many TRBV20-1 CSAPKRGQGTEAFF TGCAGTGCTCCCAAACGAGGGCAGGGCACTGAAGCTTTCTTT
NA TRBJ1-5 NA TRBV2 CASSSWTENQPQHF TGTGCCAGCAGTTCGTGGACGGAGAATCAGCCCCAGCATTTT
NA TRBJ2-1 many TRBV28 CASSYEGESYNEQFF TGTGCCAGCAGTTATGAGGGGGAGTCCTACAATGAGCAGTTCTTC
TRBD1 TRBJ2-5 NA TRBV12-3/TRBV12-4 CASSLRDRETQYF TGTGCCAGCAGTCTCCGGGACAGAGAGACCCAGTACTTC
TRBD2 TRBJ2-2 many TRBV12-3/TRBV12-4 CASGVGTGELFF TGTGCGAGCGGGGTGGGCACCGGGGAGCTGTTTTTT
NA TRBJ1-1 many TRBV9 CASSVGQGSDTEAFF TGTGCCAGCAGCGTAGGGCAGGGGAGCGACACTGAAGCTTTCTTT
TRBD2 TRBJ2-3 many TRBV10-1 CASSDGLADADTQYF TGCGCCAGCAGTGATGGACTAGCTGATGCAGATACGCAGTATTTT